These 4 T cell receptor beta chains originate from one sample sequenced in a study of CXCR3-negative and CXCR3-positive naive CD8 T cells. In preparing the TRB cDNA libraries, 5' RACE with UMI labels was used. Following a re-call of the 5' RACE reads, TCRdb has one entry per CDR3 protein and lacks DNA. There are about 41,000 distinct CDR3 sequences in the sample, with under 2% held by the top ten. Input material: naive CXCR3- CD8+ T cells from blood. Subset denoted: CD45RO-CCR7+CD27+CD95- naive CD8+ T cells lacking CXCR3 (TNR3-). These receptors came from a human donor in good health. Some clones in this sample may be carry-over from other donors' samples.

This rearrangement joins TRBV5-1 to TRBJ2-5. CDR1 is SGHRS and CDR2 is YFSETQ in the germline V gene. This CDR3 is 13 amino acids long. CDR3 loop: CASSPHDGETQYF. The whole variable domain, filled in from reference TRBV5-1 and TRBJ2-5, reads KAGVTQTPRYLIKTRGQQVTLSCSPISGHRSVSWYQQTPGQGLQFLFEYFSETQRNKGNFPGRFSGRQFSNSRSEMNVSTLELGDSALYLCASSPHDGETQYFGPGTRLLVL.

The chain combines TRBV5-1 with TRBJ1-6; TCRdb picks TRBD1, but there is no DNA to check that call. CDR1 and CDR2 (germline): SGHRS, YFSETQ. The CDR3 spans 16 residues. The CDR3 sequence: CASSLAGQGYNSPLHF. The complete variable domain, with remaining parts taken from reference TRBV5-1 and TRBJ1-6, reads KAGVTQTPRYLIKTRGQQVTLSCSPISGHRSVSWYQQTPGQGLQFLFEYFSETQRNKGNFPGRFSGRQFSNSRSEMNVSTLELGDSALYLCASSLAGQGYNSPLHFGNGTRLTVT.

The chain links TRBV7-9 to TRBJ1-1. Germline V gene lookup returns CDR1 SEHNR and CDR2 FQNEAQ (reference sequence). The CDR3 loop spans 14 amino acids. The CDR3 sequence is CASSINSDYTEAFF.

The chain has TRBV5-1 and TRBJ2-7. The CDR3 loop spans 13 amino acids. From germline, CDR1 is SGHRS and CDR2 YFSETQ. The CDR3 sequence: CASSLETDYEQYF.